One and the same sample provided the 30 T cell receptor beta chains below, sequenced in a study of monozygotic twins with inflammatory bowel disease. From its re-call of the 5' RACE reads, TCRdb lists each CDR3 protein once, without DNA. This table lists 80,000 or so distinct CDR3 sequences. Sequencing used blood. Every receptor here comes from a human donor with ulcerative colitis or Crohn's disease, or a healthy co-twin of an affected twin (not recorded which).

V and J are TRBV18 and TRBJ1-2; TCRdb designates TRBD1, a call that cannot be tested without DNA. The CDR3 totals 15 residues. CDR1 and CDR2 from the germline V gene are KGHSH and LQKENI. The CDR3 spells CASSPDRLGHYGYTF.

The rearrangement uses TRBV20-1 and TRBJ1-2. Germline CDR1 and CDR2: DFQATT and SNEGSKA (reference sequence). The CDR3 runs 11 residues. CDR3 in amino acids: CSAKEPNGYTF.

The chain joins TRBV7-9 to TRBJ2-1; lacking DNA, the TRBD2 call made by TCRdb goes unchecked. Germline V lookup: CDR1 SEHNR, CDR2 FQNEAQ (reference sequence). This CDR3 region has 14 residues. CDR3: CASSLGGGGNEQFF. Full variable domain (remainder filled in from reference TRBV7-9 and TRBJ2-1): DTGVSQNPRHKITKRGQNVTFRCDPISEHNRLYWYRQTLGQGPEFLTYFQNEAQLEKSRLLSDRFSAERPKGSFSTLEIQRTEQGDSAMYLCASSLGGGGNEQFFGPGTRLTVL.

The V call is TRBV20-1, the J call TRBJ1-1. This CDR3 region has 13 residues. Germline lookup yields CDR1 DFQATT and CDR2 SNEGSKA (reference sequence). CDR3 sequence: CSARDFQNTEAFF.

The CDR3 here is CASSSLSSGAQYF. The rearrangement uses TRBV11-2 and TRBJ2-5; lacking DNA, the TRBD1 call made by TCRdb goes unchecked. The CDR3 spans 13 residues. CDR1 and CDR2 (germline): SGHAT, FQNNGV. Using reference TRBV11-2 and TRBJ2-5 for the parts outside the CDR3, the full variable domain is EAGVAQSPRYKIIEKRQSVAFWCNPISGHATLYWYQQILGQGPKLLIQFQNNGVVDDSQLPKDRFSAERLKGVDSTLKIQPAKLEDSAVYLCASSSLSSGAQYFGPGTRLLVL.

CDR3 loop: CASSLGLRGMETQYF. The chain combines TRBV7-7 with TRBJ2-5; there is no DNA to check the TCRdb D call of TRBD2. CDR3 length: 15 residues. Germline CDR1 SSHAT, CDR2 FNYEAQ (reference sequence).

The chain has TRBV7-2 and TRBJ1-2; lacking DNA, the TRBD1 call made by TCRdb goes unchecked. The germline V gene has CDR1 SGHTA and CDR2 FQGNSA. The CDR3 extends over 15 amino acids. The CDR3 spells CASDSQGQANYGYTF.

CDR3 region: CSASRQGISEAFF. The chain uses TRBV20-1 and TRBJ1-1; TCRdb picks TRBD1, but there is no DNA to check that call. Germline CDR1 and CDR2: DFQATT and SNEGSKA (reference sequence). The CDR3 is 13 residues long.

The CDR3 here is CASSPDGGGKNEQFF. This chain joins TRBV7-9 and TRBJ2-1; TCRdb's D gene call, TRBD1, goes unchecked for lack of DNA. Germline CDR1 is SEHNR and CDR2 is FQNEAQ (reference sequence). This CDR3 has 15 amino acids.

The rearrangement links TRBV2 to TRBJ1-1. Germline assignment: CDR1 SNHLY and CDR2 FYNNEI. The CDR3 is 15 amino acids. This chain's CDR3 is CASSEEVVGSGEAFF.

The V gene is TRBV12-3 or TRBV12-4, the J gene TRBJ2-5. The CDR3 has 13 residues. The CDR3 reads CASSLAGSLTQYF.

The rearrangement joins TRBV20-1 to TRBJ1-1; TCRdb gives TRBD1 as the D gene, but with no DNA this cannot be confirmed. Germline lookup yields CDR1 DFQATT and CDR2 SNEGSKA (reference sequence). The CDR3 loop spans 13 amino acids. CDR3 sequence: CSARPGRGTEAFF.

V usage is TRBV3-1 and J usage is TRBJ2-3; as DNA is missing, the TRBD2 call by TCRdb cannot be tested. The germline V gene encodes CDR1 LGHDT and CDR2 YNNKEL (reference sequence). The CDR3 runs to 16 residues. The CDR3 reads CASSQGLAGGPDTQYF.

The chain recombines TRBV5-6 with TRBJ1-2. Germline lookup yields CDR1 SGHDT and CDR2 YYEEEE. The CDR3 is 14 residues long. The CDR3 protein is CASSFGEGSGGYTF.

This rearrangement joins TRBV18 to TRBJ2-1; TCRdb indicates TRBD2, and absent DNA this call remains unverified. This CDR3 is 15 amino acids long. The V gene's germline CDR1 is KGHSH and CDR2 LQKENI. The CDR3 reads CASSQEAGGQSAKFF.

This chain uses TRBV6-5 with TRBJ2-2; TCRdb calls TRBD1, which cannot be checked without DNA. Germline loops: CDR1 MNHEY, CDR2 SVGAGI. The CDR3 loop spans 16 amino acids. The CDR3 protein is CASSSSRGRGTGELFF.

The chain couples TRBV4-1 to TRBJ1-5. The CDR3 sequence is 16 residues long. Germline CDR1 reads MGHRA; CDR2 reads YSYEKL. CDR3 region: CASSLWGSSGGQPQHF.

V and J are TRBV6-4 and TRBJ1-2. This CDR3 spans 12 amino acids. CDR1 is MRHNA, CDR2 SNTAGT, per germline. This CDR3 is CASSVKGQSLVF.

This chain links TRBV20-1 with TRBJ1-5. The CDR3 is 12 amino acids. CDR1 and CDR2 from the germline V gene are DFQATT and SNEGSKA (reference sequence). CDR3 region: CSAAGGNQPQHF.

This chain uses TRBV5-5 with TRBJ1-6. The CDR3 consists of 14 residues. Per the germline V gene, CDR1 is SGHKS and CDR2 is YYEKEE (reference sequence). CDR3 sequence: CASSNRQGNSPLHF.

V usage is TRBV7-2 and J usage is TRBJ1-1. Germline CDR1 SGHTA, CDR2 FQGNSA. The CDR3 covers 13 residues. CDR3 sequence reads: CASSSRVGTEAFF.

V gene TRBV5-4 combines with J gene TRBJ2-2; the TCRdb D gene call, TRBD1, has no DNA to confirm it. Looked up from germline, CDR1 is SGHNT and CDR2 is YYREEE (reference sequence). The CDR3 consists of 15 residues. This CDR3 reads CASSLGGQARRELFF.

The V gene is TRBV7-2, the J gene TRBJ2-7; TCRdb's D gene call, TRBD1, goes unchecked for lack of DNA. The CDR3 has 13 residues. Per the germline V gene, CDR1 is SGHTA and CDR2 is FQGNSA. CDR3 in amino acids: CASSPVLGHEQYF.

The V and J genes are TRBV3-1 and TRBJ2-1; lacking DNA, the TRBD1 call made by TCRdb goes unchecked. CDR3 size: 13 residues. Germline CDR1 LGHDT, CDR2 YNNKEL (reference sequence). The CDR3: CASSQDRVSEQFF.

The chain recombines TRBV7-2 with TRBJ2-7; TCRdb's D call, TRBD1, is unchecked because there is no DNA. The CDR3 runs to 15 residues. Germline V gives CDR1 SGHTA, CDR2 FQGNSA. The CDR3 region is CASTPGPGYSYEQYF.

This sequence joins TRBV20-1 and TRBJ1-5. Germline V gene sequence: CDR1 DFQATT, CDR2 SNEGSKA (reference sequence). The CDR3 sequence is 13 residues long. CDR3 sequence: CSARAAATEPQHF.

V and J are TRBV10-3 and TRBJ1-5; TCRdb's D call, TRBD1, is unchecked because there is no DNA. The CDR3 loop spans 16 amino acids. The germline V gene has CDR1 ENHRY and CDR2 SYGVKD. CDR3 loop: CAISVSSTGGNQPQHF.

The CDR3 sequence: CASSSLQGWSSYEQYF. The V call is TRBV5-1, the J call TRBJ2-7; TCRdb proposes TRBD2, but this gene call is untestable without DNA. Germline CDR1 and CDR2: SGHRS and YFSETQ. The CDR3 is 16 amino acids. The entire variable domain, with the rest obtained from reference TRBV5-1 and TRBJ2-7, is as follows: KAGVTQTPRYLIKTRGQQVTLSCSPISGHRSVSWYQQTPGQGLQFLFEYFSETQRNKGNFPGRFSGRQFSNSRSEMNVSTLELGDSALYLCASSSLQGWSSYEQYFGPGTRLTVT.

The chain is built from TRBV27 and TRBJ1-3. CDR1 and CDR2 (germline): MNHEY, SMNVEV (reference sequence). There are 13 residues in the CDR3. The CDR3 here is CASSFRLGNTIYF.

V gene TRBV3-1 combines with J gene TRBJ1-2; the TCRdb call, TRBD1, lacks DNA for checking. Germline V gene sequence: CDR1 LGHDT, CDR2 YNNKEL (reference sequence). The CDR3 spans 15 residues. CDR3: CASSPSRGANYGYTF. The variable domain in full, completed from reference TRBV3-1 and TRBJ1-2, reads DTAVSQTPKYLVTQMGNDKSIKCEQNLGHDTMYWYKQDSKKFLKIMFSYNNKELIINETVPNRFSPKSPDKAHLNLHINSLELGDSAVYFCASSPSRGANYGYTFGSGTRLTVV.